Sequencing of this TCR beta chain was carried out in a study of shared clonotypes between healthy human individuals. Study outcomes and limitations: Larger estimated richness was generally recorded for naive subsets relative to memory subsets. It was observed that 5% to 6.5% of naive CD4 clonotypes were shared across a handful of donors.

The CDR3 has 17 amino acids. Germline V gives CDR1 MDHEN, CDR2 SYDVKM. Trimming stripped 2 bases from V and 4 bases from J, with 20 bases between. Each cell subset's genomic DNA was divided evenly among several immunoSEQ plates. Sorted-subset replicate PCRs used around 220 ng DNA, approximately 33,000 T cell genomes. TCRdb's table, derived via immunoSEQ multiplex PCR, lists solely in-frame clones and lacks some. The sample contains more than 600,000 clones, 92% of which appear only once. With respect to this clone: Its antigen is as yet unknown.

Positive CCR7 selection of CD45RO-negative cells yielded the naive CD8 cells, and terminally differentiated effector memory CD45RA+ cells were excluded. V is TRBV28 and J is TRBJ1-1, with D perhaps matching TRBD1 (5 bases). The TCR originated in a man aged 30 to 39 in good health. The sequenced sample was naive CD8+ T cells sorted from blood. The CDR3 DNA sequence: TGTGCCAGCAGTTTACGTTTGGGCCAGGGTATGAGCACTGAAGCTTTCTTT. Amino acids: CASSLRLGQGMSTEAFF.